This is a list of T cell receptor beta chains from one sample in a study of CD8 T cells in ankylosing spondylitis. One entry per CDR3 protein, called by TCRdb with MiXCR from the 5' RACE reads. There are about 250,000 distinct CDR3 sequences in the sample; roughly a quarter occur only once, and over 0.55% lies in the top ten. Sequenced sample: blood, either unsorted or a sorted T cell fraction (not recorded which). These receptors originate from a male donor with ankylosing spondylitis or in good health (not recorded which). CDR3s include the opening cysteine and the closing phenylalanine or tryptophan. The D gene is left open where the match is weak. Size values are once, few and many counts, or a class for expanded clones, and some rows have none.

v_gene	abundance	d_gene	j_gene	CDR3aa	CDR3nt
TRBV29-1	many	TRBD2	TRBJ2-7	CSADGGLAGDEQYF	TGCAGCGCCGATGGGGGACTAGCGGGAGATGAGCAGTACTTC
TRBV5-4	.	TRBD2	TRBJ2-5	CASSQGLADQETQYF	TGTGCCAGCAGCCAGGGACTAGCGGACCAAGAGACCCAGTACTTC
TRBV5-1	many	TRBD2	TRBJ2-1	CASSFNPGLNNEQFF	TGCGCCAGCAGCTTTAATCCGGGACTAAACAATGAGCAGTTCTTC
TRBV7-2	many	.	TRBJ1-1	CASSSAIPAGAFF	TGTGCCAGCAGTTCAGCCATACCGGCGGGGGCTTTCTTT
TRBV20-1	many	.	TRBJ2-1	CSARGSGTYNEQFF	TGCAGTGCTAGAGGCAGCGGAACCTACAATGAGCAGTTCTTC
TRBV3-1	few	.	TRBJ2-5	CASSGTGGEQETQYF	TGTGCCAGCAGCGGTACAGGGGGGGAACAAGAGACCCAGTACTTC
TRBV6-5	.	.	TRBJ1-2	CASSYSTGRTGYTF	TGTGCCAGCAGTTACTCGACGGGCCGGACGGGCTACACCTTC
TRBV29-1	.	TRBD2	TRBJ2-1	CSSLGTSGGEQFF	TGCAGCTCCCTGGGGACTAGCGGGGGTGAGCAGTTCTTC
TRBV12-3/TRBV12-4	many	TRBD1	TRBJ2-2	CASFMLGQGSGELFF	TGTGCCAGTTTCATGTTGGGACAGGGGTCCGGGGAGCTGTTTTTT
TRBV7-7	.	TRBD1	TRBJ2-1	CASSTRQGYEQFF	TGTGCCAGCAGCACCCGACAGGGTTATGAGCAGTTCTTC
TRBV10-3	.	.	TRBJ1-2	CAISGGDYGYTF	TGTGCCATCAGCGGCGGTGACTATGGCTACACCTTC
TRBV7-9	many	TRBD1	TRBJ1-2	CASTHRGGYGYTF	TGTGCCAGCACCCACAGGGGCGGCTATGGCTACACCTTC
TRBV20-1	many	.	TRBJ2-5	CSARGAETQYF	TGCAGTGCTAGGGGGGCTGAGACCCAGTACTTC
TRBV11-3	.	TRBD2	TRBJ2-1	CASSSSSGGVNEQFF	TGTGCCAGCAGCTCGTCTAGCGGGGGGGTCAATGAGCAGTTCTTC
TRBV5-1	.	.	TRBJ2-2	CASSFGQGAGELFF	TGCGCCAGCAGCTTTGGCCAGGGTGCCGGGGAGCTGTTTTTT
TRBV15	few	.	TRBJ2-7	CATSRERAGAYEQYF	TGTGCCACCAGCAGAGAGAGGGCAGGAGCCTACGAGCAGTACTTC
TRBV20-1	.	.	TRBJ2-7	CSARDRGGTFYEQYF	TGCAGTGCTAGAGATCGGGGTGGGACCTTCTACGAGCAGTACTTC
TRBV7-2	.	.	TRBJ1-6	CASSLVGAARDNSPLHF	TGTGCCAGCAGCTTAGTCGGGGCAGCGAGAGATAATTCACCCCTCCACTTT
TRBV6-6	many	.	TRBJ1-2	CASSPDSYGYTF	TGTGCCAGCAGCCCTGACAGCTATGGCTACACCTTC
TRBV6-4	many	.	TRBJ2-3	CASSDSGEADTQYF	TGTGCCAGCAGTGACTCAGGGGAGGCAGATACGCAGTATTTT
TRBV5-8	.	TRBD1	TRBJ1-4	CASTPDRNEKLFF	TGTGCCAGCACCCCGGACAGGAATGAAAAACTGTTTTTT
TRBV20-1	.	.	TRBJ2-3	CSANPDTQYF	TGCAGTGCCAACCCAGATACGCAGTATTTT
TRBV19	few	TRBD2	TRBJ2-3	CASSNHQTSGGTNTQYF	TGTGCCAGTAGTAACCACCAGACTAGCGGGGGAACAAATACGCAGTATTTT
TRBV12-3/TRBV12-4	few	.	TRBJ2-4	CTRSYGVGGYEAKNIQYF	TGTACCCGCAGTTATGGAGTGGGGGGCTACGAGGCCAAAAACATTCAGTACTTC
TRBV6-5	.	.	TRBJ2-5	CASSYSLPGSETQYF	TGTGCCAGCAGTTACTCGCTTCCAGGGTCGGAGACCCAGTACTTC
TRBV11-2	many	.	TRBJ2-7	CASSHPGLYEQYF	TGTGCCAGCAGCCATCCGGGACTTTACGAGCAGTACTTC
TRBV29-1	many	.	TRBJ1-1	CSVVGGRRMNTEAFF	TGCAGCGTTGTGGGGGGGCGAAGGATGAACACTGAAGCTTTCTTT